What follows are 20 T cell receptor beta chains derived from one specimen sequenced in a study of early T cells in non-severe SARS-CoV-2 infection. TCRdb itself ran the 5' RACE reads through MiXCR, one entry per CDR3 protein. The profile covers approximately 99,000 distinct CDR3 sequences, with over 10% appearing a single time and around 3.1% taken by the ten largest. Specimen: whole blood. All receptors come from an adult who was a healthcare worker with PCR-confirmed SARS-CoV-2 infection or an uninfected control (not recorded which).

This clonotype has a handful of counts. The chain joins TRBV3-1 to TRBJ1-1; D is perhaps TRBD1 (5 bases). Per germline, CDR1 LGHDT and CDR2 YNNKEL (reference sequence). CDR3 length equals 16 residues. V lost 1 base to trimming and J lost 4 bases, with 16 bases between them. For the CDR3, the DNA is TGTGCCAGCAGCCAAGTAGGGGTTGGGGATTTCACTGAAGCTTTCTTT. It encodes CASSQVGVGDFTEAFF.

J is TRBJ1-1 and V is TRBV19, with D tentatively TRBD1 (5 bases). The CDR3 contains 14 residues. CDR1 is LNHDA and CDR2 is SQIVND in the germline V gene (reference sequence). The ends were cut back, 5 bases at V and 1 base at J, with 11 bases in the middle. The DNA for the CDR3 is TGTGCCAGTAGTGGCGGACATCAGAACACTGAAGCTTTCTTT. Amino acids: CASSGGHQNTEAFF.

This clonotype showed up many times. The chain combines TRBV20-1 with TRBJ2-7; 7 bases line up with TRBD1. The CDR3 has 12 amino acids. Germline V gene data show CDR1 as DFQATT and CDR2 as SNEGSKA (reference sequence). V was clipped by 8 bases and J by 2 bases; unmatched bases: 6. CDR3 protein: CSFADRTYEQYF. In DNA, the CDR3 is TGCAGTTTTGCGGACAGGACCTACGAGCAGTACTTC.

This clonotype was seen only a few times. V is TRBV12-3 or TRBV12-4 and J is TRBJ1-5; D is uncertain. V gave up 5 bases and J gave up 7 bases, with 12 bases separating them. The CDR3 contains 13 residues. CDR3 DNA sequence: TGTGCCAGCAGTCCCGGAGTGAGGCAGCCCCAGCATTTT. Amino acids: CASSPGVRQPQHF.

By share, this clonotype counts as medium-sized. The chain joins TRBV5-1 to TRBJ2-6; unclear D gene. Per germline, CDR1 SGHRS and CDR2 YFSETQ. The V gene lost 5 bases and the J gene lost 0 bases, with 12 bases spanning the gap. The CDR3 is made up of 16 amino acids. The CDR3 DNA is TGCGCCAGCAGGATGGTCTTCGACTCTGGGGCCAACGTCCTGACTTTC. Protein sequence: CASRMVFDSGANVLTF.

This clonotype turned up a few times. The gene calls are TRBV6-5 and TRBJ2-1, with D possibly being TRBD2 (7 bases). This CDR3 is 12 amino acids long. Germline V gene data show CDR1 as MNHEY and CDR2 as SVGAGI. V was clipped by 6 bases and J by 9 bases, with 12 bases between them. This chain's CDR3 is CASRGRGGEQFF. The CDR3 DNA reads TGTGCCAGCAGGGGAAGGGGGGGTGAGCAGTTCTTC.

This clonotype was observed a handful of times. The J gene is TRBJ1-2, the V gene TRBV12-3 or TRBV12-4, with 7 bases aligning to TRBD1. The CDR3 extends over 14 amino acids. With 5 bases clipped from V and 2 bases from J, the junction kept 5 bases outside the gene matches. This CDR3 is CASSRTGANYGYTF. In DNA, the CDR3 is TGTGCCAGCAGTCGTACAGGGGCCAACTATGGCTACACCTTC.

The J gene is TRBJ2-5, the V gene TRBV29-1, with TRBD1 as a possible D gene (6 bases). Trimming took off 7 bases at V and 2 bases at J, with 11 bases between the two ends. The CDR3 consists of 12 residues. The germline V gene encodes CDR1 SQVTM and CDR2 ANQGSEA. The CDR3 DNA reads as TGCAGCGGGGGGCAGACTCAAGAGACCCAGTACTTC. Its protein product is CSGGQTQETQYF.

This clonotype was picked up many times. The chain employs TRBV5-8 and TRBJ1-5; the D is unclear. This CDR3 spans 12 amino acids. V lost 0 bases, J lost 7 bases, and 5 bases lay in between. In germline, CDR1 is SGHTS, CDR2 YDEGEE. The CDR3 DNA follows: TGTGCCAGCAGCTTGGTAGGGCAGCCCCAGCATTTT. Its translation is CASSLVGQPQHF.

This clonotype appeared a few times. J is TRBJ1-5 and V is TRBV11-2; TRBD1 matches 9 bases. This CDR3 has 14 residues. The germline gives CDR1 SGHAT, CDR2 FQNNGV. V was pared by 6 bases and J by 1 base, with 1 base of the junction left unmatched. CDR3 nucleotides: TGTGCCAGCAGAGGACAGGGGAGCAATCAGCCCCAGCATTTT. Translating gives CASRGQGSNQPQHF. Complete variable domain (other parts from reference TRBV11-2 and TRBJ1-5): EAGVAQSPRYKIIEKRQSVAFWCNPISGHATLYWYQQILGQGPKLLIQFQNNGVVDDSQLPKDRFSAERLKGVDSTLKIQPAKLEDSAVYLCASRGQGSNQPQHFGDGTRLSIL.

A few counts support this clonotype. This chain uses TRBV9 with TRBJ2-1, with 14 bases lining up with TRBD2. From germline, CDR1 is SGDLS and CDR2 YYNGEE. The CDR3 consists of 16 residues. The V and J ends lost 4 bases and 7 bases, in that order; junction bases with no gene match: 7. The CDR3 here is CASSTRTSGGKNEQFF. The CDR3 coding sequence is TGTGCCAGCAGCACCCGGACTAGCGGGGGGAAGAATGAGCAGTTCTTC.

V and J are TRBV15 and TRBJ2-1; D is possibly TRBD1 (6 bases). CDR3 size: 16 residues. The V and J ends lost 5 bases and 4 bases respectively, with 18 bases between them. From germline, CDR1 is LNHNV and CDR2 YYDKDF (reference sequence). CDR3 coding DNA: TGTGCCACCAGCTCTCGACCAGGGGCTCGATACAATGAGCAGTTCTTC. Its translation: CATSSRPGARYNEQFF.

The genes are TRBV7-8 and TRBJ2-4; TRBD2 matches 9 bases. With V trimmed by 1 base and J by 6 bases, 10 bases remained unmatched. The CDR3 loop spans 17 amino acids. Per the germline V gene, CDR1 is SGHVS and CDR2 is FQNEAQ. The CDR3, as DNA: TGTGCCAGCAGCTTAGTTCTAGCGGGAACGGAGGGAAACATTCAGTACTTC. Encoded protein: CASSLVLAGTEGNIQYF.

This clonotype showed up just a few times. The chain carries TRBV20-1 and TRBJ2-7; 9 nucleotides align to TRBD2. Germline V lookup: CDR1 DFQATT, CDR2 SNEGSKA (reference sequence). The V gene end was trimmed by 1 base and the J gene end by 5 bases; junction bases not matched to a gene: 3. The CDR3 is 13 residues long. Here the CDR3 reads CSARVRGGNEQYF. The CDR3 coding sequence is TGCAGTGCTAGAGTGCGGGGGGGCAACGAGCAGTACTTC.

This chain joins TRBV9 and TRBJ2-3; 7 bases map to TRBD2. CDR1 and CDR2 (germline): SGDLS, YYNGEE. The CDR3 covers 17 residues. J was trimmed by 5 bases and V by 4 bases; bases with no gene match: 16. DNA for the CDR3: TGTGCCAGCAGCATTTCTTCCGGGACTACCCAAGGAGATACGCAGTATTTT. Amino acids: CASSISSGTTQGDTQYF.

The V and J genes are TRBV6-5 and TRBJ2-3; the D gene could be TRBD1 or TRBD2 (5 bases each). V dropped 6 bases and J dropped 4 bases, with 17 bases sitting between them. The CDR3 loop spans 15 amino acids. Germline CDR1 and CDR2: MNHEY and SVGAGI. This CDR3 is CASRATWGLADTQYF. As DNA, the CDR3 is TGTGCCAGCAGGGCCACCTGGGGGTTGGCAGATACGCAGTATTTT.

This clonotype has just a few counts. The CDR3 protein is CASSPILPVPYNEQFF. The CDR3 DNA sequence: TGTGCCAGCAGCCCCATACTGCCGGTTCCTTACAATGAGCAGTTCTTC. The genes are TRBV7-2 and TRBJ2-1, with D uncertain. The CDR3 is made up of 16 amino acids. CDR1 and CDR2 from the germline V gene are SGHTA and FQGNSA. Trimming took off 5 bases at V and 4 bases at J, with 18 bases between the two ends.

This clonotype has a count of ten or more. V usage is TRBV29-1 and J usage is TRBJ2-5; TRBD1 or TRBD2 may be the D gene (5 bases each). The CDR3 has 12 residues. Looked up from germline, CDR1 is SQVTM and CDR2 is ANQGSEA. The germline V and J ends were trimmed by 6 bases and 1 base, with 9 bases remaining between them. This chain's CDR3 is CSVSGSQETQYF. The CDR3 nucleotides read TGCAGCGTCTCAGGGAGCCAAGAGACCCAGTACTTC.

This clonotype occurred many times. V usage is TRBV11-2 and J usage is TRBJ2-2, with 7 bases that match TRBD1. The CDR3 covers 16 residues. The germline CDR1 and CDR2 sequences are SGHAT and FQNNGV. V lost 5 bases, J lost 1 base, and 7 bases stayed unmatched. CDR3 bases: TGTGCCAGCAGCCAACTACAGGGGATGAACACCGGGGAGCTGTTTTTT. The encoded protein is CASSQLQGMNTGELFF. Supplemented by reference TRBV11-2 and TRBJ2-2, the full variable domain reads EAGVAQSPRYKIIEKRQSVAFWCNPISGHATLYWYQQILGQGPKLLIQFQNNGVVDDSQLPKDRFSAERLKGVDSTLKIQPAKLEDSAVYLCASSQLQGMNTGELFFGEGSRLTVL.

This clonotype showed up just a few times. This chain links TRBV29-1 with TRBJ1-1, with D unresolved. Germline V gene lookup returns CDR1 SQVTM and CDR2 ANQGSEA. This CDR3 region has 11 residues. V lost 6 bases and J 4 bases, leaving 9 bases between the germline ends. CDR3 sequence reads: CSVEWGTEAFF. Here the CDR3 DNA reads TGCAGCGTAGAGTGGGGCACTGAAGCTTTCTTT. Full variable domain (rest looked up from reference TRBV29-1 and TRBJ1-1): SAVISQKPSRDICQRGTSLTIQCQVDSQVTMMFWYRQQPGQSLTLIATANQGSEATYESGFVIDKFPISRPNLTFSTLTVSNMSPEDSSIYLCSVEWGTEAFFGQGTRLTVV.